The clone carrying this T cell receptor (beta chain) has only a few counts. Its antigen is not known. These data originate in a study of vaccination and CD4 T cells after COVID-19. Study at large: Overlapping spike peptides served as the stimulus for the cells. These peptides came from SARS-CoV-2 and from the common cold coronaviruses HCoV-NL63, HCoV-OC43 and HCoV-229E.

Overall study results and limits: The researchers studied relatively few convalescent patients and omitted early post-infection timepoints.

Described treatment: roughly 10-day PBMC culture with coronavirus spike peptide pools or control peptides (ViraFEST assay). The authors swapped half the medium for fresh IL-2 medium on days 3 and 7. This CDR3 region has 13 residues. The germline V and J ends were trimmed by 0 bases and 2 bases, with 5 bases remaining between them. The V gene's germline CDR1 is SGHVS and CDR2 FNYEAQ. CD4+ T cells that had been cultured provided DNA sequenced with the Oncomine TCR Beta short-read assay. MiXCR was run by TCRdb on the PCR reads, yielding one entry per CDR3 protein. Here the sample spans around 13,000 distinct CDR3 sequences, around 47% being singletons.

The chain combines TRBV7-6 with TRBJ2-7; D gene ambiguous. This TCR was recovered from a human donor who had recovered from COVID-19. Sequencing input: CD4+ T cells from blood, cultured in vitro. As DNA, the CDR3 is TGTGCCAGCAGCTTAGCCCTTCCCTACGAGCAGTACTTC. It codes for CASSLALPYEQYF.